Listed below are T cell receptor beta chains from one sample, sequenced in a study of cytomegalovirus exposure and HLA in healthy donors. Measured with immunoSEQ multiplex PCR; TCRdb has only the in-frame clones, and not every one. The table shows about 360,000 clones, with just over 85% occurring only once. The source material was PBMCs. These receptors were collected from a woman younger than 35 in good health and CMV-seronegative. Both conserved end residues are part of each CDR3. A D gene is named only where the DNA matches it firmly. Clone sizes are given selectively: once, few, many, or a class where the clone is expanded.

v_call: TRBV6-5; d_call: TRBD1; j_call: TRBJ1-2; clone_size: -; cdr3_nt: TGTGCCAGCAGCAAGACAGGGGGCTATGGCTACACCTTC; cdr3_aa: CASSKTGGYGYTF
v_call: TRBV14; d_call: TRBD1; j_call: TRBJ1-4; clone_size: -; cdr3_nt: TGTGCCAGCAGCCCTTCGGGACAGGGAGAGGAAAAACTGTTTTTT; cdr3_aa: CASSPSGQGEEKLFF
v_call: TRBV5-1; d_call: -; j_call: TRBJ1-2; clone_size: -; cdr3_nt: TGCGCCAGCAGCTCGCAGGGGCCTCTTAACTATGGCTACACCTTC; cdr3_aa: CASSSQGPLNYGYTF
v_call: TRBV2; d_call: -; j_call: TRBJ1-3; clone_size: -; cdr3_nt: TGTGCCAGCAGTGAGGTGGGGGCTTACTCTGGAAACACCATATATTTT; cdr3_aa: CASSEVGAYSGNTIYF
v_call: TRBV10-3; d_call: -; j_call: TRBJ2-1; clone_size: -; cdr3_nt: TGTGCCATCCAAGAGAGCTCCTACAATGAGCAGTTCTTC; cdr3_aa: CAIQESSYNEQFF
v_call: TRBV27; d_call: TRBD2; j_call: TRBJ2-7; clone_size: -; cdr3_nt: TGTGCCAGCTCCCCCGGGGGGGAGCCCTACGAGCAGTACTTC; cdr3_aa: CASSPGGEPYEQYF
v_call: TRBV29-1; d_call: -; j_call: TRBJ2-7; clone_size: -; cdr3_nt: TGCAGCGTTGAACAGGGATACGAGCAGTACTTC; cdr3_aa: CSVEQGYEQYF
v_call: TRBV5-1; d_call: TRBD2; j_call: TRBJ2-1; clone_size: -; cdr3_nt: TGCGCCAGCAGCTTGGCGATTCTAGCGGGGGGTTCGAATGAGCAGTTCTTC; cdr3_aa: CASSLAILAGGSNEQFF
v_call: TRBV5-1; d_call: -; j_call: TRBJ2-6; clone_size: -; cdr3_nt: TGCGCCTCTACGCGGGCGGCTGGGGCCAACGTCCTGACTTTC; cdr3_aa: CASTRAAGANVLTF
v_call: TRBV2; d_call: -; j_call: TRBJ1-1; clone_size: -; cdr3_nt: TGTGCCAGCAGAGCTAAGACAGGCTGGAACACTGAAGCTTTCTTT; cdr3_aa: CASRAKTGWNTEAFF
v_call: TRBV7-8; d_call: -; j_call: TRBJ1-2; clone_size: -; cdr3_nt: TGTGCCAGCAGCTCTCAGGTCTCAGGAGGCGGCTACACCTTC; cdr3_aa: CASSSQVSGGGYTF
v_call: TRBV11-1; d_call: TRBD2; j_call: TRBJ2-7; clone_size: -; cdr3_nt: TGTGCCAGCAGCCCTACCCCCGGGACTAGCGGGTCCTCCTACGAGCAGTACTTC; cdr3_aa: CASSPTPGTSGSSYEQYF
v_call: TRBV14; d_call: -; j_call: TRBJ1-5; clone_size: -; cdr3_nt: TGTGCCAGCAGCCAAGTGTCCCGACAGTCCCCCCAGCCCCAGCATTTT; cdr3_aa: CASSQVSRQSPQPQHF
v_call: TRBV28; d_call: TRBD2; j_call: TRBJ2-3; clone_size: -; cdr3_nt: TGTGCCAGCAGTGGACTAGCGGGAGGGCCTGGGGGTACAGATACGCAGTATTTT; cdr3_aa: CASSGLAGGPGGTDTQYF
v_call: TRBV4-1; d_call: -; j_call: TRBJ1-6; clone_size: -; cdr3_nt: TGCGCCAGCAGCCGAATGATGTCAGTATTGGTGTCACCCCTCCACTTT; cdr3_aa: CASSRMMSVLVSPLHF
v_call: TRBV13; d_call: TRBD1; j_call: TRBJ1-4; clone_size: -; cdr3_nt: TGTGCCAGCAGCTCAGGACAGGTGGAAAAACTGTTTTTT; cdr3_aa: CASSSGQVEKLFF
v_call: TRBV27; d_call: TRBD2; j_call: TRBJ2-7; clone_size: -; cdr3_nt: TGTGCCAGCAGTTCCCCCGGCACTAGCGGGAAAAGCTCCTACGAGCAGTACTTC; cdr3_aa: CASSSPGTSGKSSYEQYF
v_call: TRBV9; d_call: TRBD1; j_call: TRBJ1-2; clone_size: -; cdr3_nt: TGTGCCAGCACGCGAACAGGGGTTAACTATGGCTACACCTTC; cdr3_aa: CASTRTGVNYGYTF
v_call: TRBV5-4; d_call: TRBD1; j_call: TRBJ2-2; clone_size: -; cdr3_nt: TGTGCCAGCAGCTTTAGGGACAGGGAGACCGGGGAGCTGTTTTTT; cdr3_aa: CASSFRDRETGELFF
v_call: TRBV2; d_call: TRBD2; j_call: TRBJ2-5; clone_size: -; cdr3_nt: TGTGCCAGCAGTGAGACGGGACTAGCGGGGGGGAGAGAGACCCAGTACTTC; cdr3_aa: CASSETGLAGGRETQYF
v_call: TRBV28; d_call: TRBD2; j_call: TRBJ2-3; clone_size: -; cdr3_nt: TGTGCCAGCAGGCGGGAGCCCTTTCCAGATACGCAGTATTTT; cdr3_aa: CASRREPFPDTQYF
v_call: TRBV29-1; d_call: TRBD1; j_call: TRBJ2-7; clone_size: -; cdr3_nt: TGCAGCGCCTCCGTGGGACAGGGGGGCGAGCAGTACTTC; cdr3_aa: CSASVGQGGEQYF
v_call: TRBV5-5; d_call: -; j_call: TRBJ1-2; clone_size: -; cdr3_nt: TGTGCCAGCAGCCCTCGTGCGGGGCCTCGTGGCTACACCTTC; cdr3_aa: CASSPRAGPRGYTF
v_call: TRBV4-1; d_call: -; j_call: TRBJ2-3; clone_size: -; cdr3_nt: TGCGCCAGCAGCCCCCATCCGGAGAGGATCACAGATACGCAGTATTTT; cdr3_aa: CASSPHPERITDTQYF
v_call: TRBV13; d_call: -; j_call: TRBJ2-1; clone_size: -; cdr3_nt: TGTGCCAGCAGCGGGGGGATCCGGCCTCTCGACAATGAGCAGTTCTTC; cdr3_aa: CASSGGIRPLDNEQFF
v_call: TRBV10-3; d_call: -; j_call: TRBJ2-7; clone_size: few; cdr3_nt: TGTGCCATCAGTGTCAGAGCTGAGGTCCCCTACGAGCAGTACTTC; cdr3_aa: CAISVRAEVPYEQYF
v_call: TRBV4-1; d_call: -; j_call: TRBJ1-4; clone_size: -; cdr3_nt: TGCGCCAGCAGCAACGTCCTTAGGGGGAGGGCTAATGAAAAACTGTTTTTT; cdr3_aa: CASSNVLRGRANEKLFF
v_call: TRBV9; d_call: -; j_call: TRBJ2-7; clone_size: -; cdr3_nt: TGTGCCAGCAGCGTAGAGGGAGGGAGACAGGACGAGCAGTACTTC; cdr3_aa: CASSVEGGRQDEQYF
v_call: TRBV28; d_call: -; j_call: TRBJ1-2; clone_size: few; cdr3_nt: TGTGCCAGCAGTTCCCAGAGGGGGAACTATGGCTACACCTTC; cdr3_aa: CASSSQRGNYGYTF
v_call: TRBV28; d_call: TRBD1; j_call: TRBJ1-1; clone_size: few; cdr3_nt: TGTGCCAGCAGTCGCGACAGGGTATCTGAAGCTTTCTTT; cdr3_aa: CASSRDRVSEAFF
v_call: TRBV2; d_call: -; j_call: TRBJ1-5; clone_size: -; cdr3_nt: TGTGCCAGCAGTGCCCGACAGACTAATCAGCCCCAGCATTTT; cdr3_aa: CASSARQTNQPQHF
v_call: TRBV4-2; d_call: TRBD2; j_call: TRBJ2-7; clone_size: -; cdr3_nt: TGTGCCAGCAGCCAACGCGGGGGGCACCCCTCCTACGAGCAGTACTTC; cdr3_aa: CASSQRGGHPSYEQYF
v_call: TRBV28; d_call: -; j_call: TRBJ1-5; clone_size: -; cdr3_nt: TGTGCCAGCAGTGTTACAGGGAGCTTGGGCGGGTTT; cdr3_aa: CASSVTGSLGGF
v_call: TRBV6-6; d_call: TRBD1; j_call: TRBJ2-7; clone_size: -; cdr3_nt: TGTGCCAGCCACTTGGACAGGACGAGCTCCTACGAGCAGTACTTC; cdr3_aa: CASHLDRTSSYEQYF
v_call: TRBV11-2; d_call: TRBD1; j_call: TRBJ2-5; clone_size: -; cdr3_nt: TGTGCCAGCAGCTATCCAGGGGGCGGGGAGACCCAGTACTTC; cdr3_aa: CASSYPGGGETQYF
v_call: TRBV6-6; d_call: TRBD1; j_call: TRBJ2-3; clone_size: -; cdr3_nt: TGTGCCAGCAGTTACCCGACAGGGTCTAGCACAGATACGCAGTATTTT; cdr3_aa: CASSYPTGSSTDTQYF
v_call: TRBV6-5; d_call: TRBD1; j_call: TRBJ2-1; clone_size: -; cdr3_nt: TGTGCCAGCAGACCTTACAGGGGAAATGAGCAGTTCTTC; cdr3_aa: CASRPYRGNEQFF
v_call: TRBV5-1; d_call: -; j_call: TRBJ1-2; clone_size: few; cdr3_nt: TGCGCCAGCAGCTTGACAGGGCCGAATGGCTACACCTTC; cdr3_aa: CASSLTGPNGYTF
v_call: TRBV28; d_call: TRBD1; j_call: TRBJ1-5; clone_size: -; cdr3_nt: TGTGCCAGCAGGGAGACAGGGAGCAATCAGCCCCAGCATTTT; cdr3_aa: CASRETGSNQPQHF
v_call: TRBV6-6; d_call: TRBD1; j_call: TRBJ1-4; clone_size: -; cdr3_nt: TGTGCCAGCAGCCTCGGACAGGGTATTAATGAAAAACTGTTTTTT; cdr3_aa: CASSLGQGINEKLFF
v_call: TRBV5-4; d_call: TRBD1; j_call: TRBJ2-3; clone_size: -; cdr3_nt: TGTGCCAGCAGCTTGACAGGGGCAGATACGCAGTATTTT; cdr3_aa: CASSLTGADTQYF
v_call: TRBV19; d_call: -; j_call: TRBJ1-5; clone_size: -; cdr3_nt: TGTGCCAGTAGTATAGGCAGGGTGAAGGATCAGCCCCAGCATTTT; cdr3_aa: CASSIGRVKDQPQHF
v_call: TRBV28; d_call: -; j_call: TRBJ1-3; clone_size: -; cdr3_nt: TGTGCCAGCAGTTTAGGGCAGGGGCCCTATTTT; cdr3_aa: CASSLGQGPYF
v_call: TRBV19; d_call: TRBD2; j_call: TRBJ2-3; clone_size: -; cdr3_nt: TGTGCCAGTAGTATTGGAGCGGGGCCAGATACGCAGTATTTT; cdr3_aa: CASSIGAGPDTQYF
v_call: TRBV9; d_call: -; j_call: TRBJ1-6; clone_size: -; cdr3_nt: TGTGCCAGCAGCTCCGACTCGAGCTCCTATAATTCACCCCTCCACTTT; cdr3_aa: CASSSDSSSYNSPLHF
v_call: TRBV6-1; d_call: -; j_call: TRBJ1-5; clone_size: -; cdr3_nt: TGTGCCAGCAGTGTTAGCGCGGATAGCAATCAGCCCCAGCATTTT; cdr3_aa: CASSVSADSNQPQHF
v_call: TRBV5-1; d_call: TRBD2; j_call: TRBJ2-1; clone_size: once; cdr3_nt: TGCGCCAGCAGCTTGTTCCTAGCGGGGGACTACAATGAGCAGTTCTTC; cdr3_aa: CASSLFLAGDYNEQFF
v_call: TRBV27; d_call: TRBD2; j_call: TRBJ2-3; clone_size: -; cdr3_nt: TGTGCCAGCAGTCCCGGACTAGCGGGGTTGCCAGATACGCAGTATTTT; cdr3_aa: CASSPGLAGLPDTQYF
v_call: TRBV30; d_call: TRBD1; j_call: TRBJ1-1; clone_size: -; cdr3_nt: TGTGCCTGGAGTGTATCCAGGGGGCGGACTGAAGCTTTCTTT; cdr3_aa: CAWSVSRGRTEAFF
v_call: TRBV28; d_call: -; j_call: TRBJ1-4; clone_size: -; cdr3_nt: TGTGCCAGCACCCGTAATGAAAAACTGTTTTTT; cdr3_aa: CASTRNEKLFF
v_call: TRBV7-6; d_call: -; j_call: TRBJ1-4; clone_size: -; cdr3_nt: TGTGCCAGCAGCTTAGAGTCGGCCAGGGTAGGGGAAAAACTGTTTTTT; cdr3_aa: CASSLESARVGEKLFF
v_call: TRBV6-4; d_call: TRBD1; j_call: TRBJ1-5; clone_size: -; cdr3_nt: TGTGCCAGCAGTGACGAGTATAGGACAGGGAATCAGCCCCAGCATTTT; cdr3_aa: CASSDEYRTGNQPQHF